Below, 23 T cell receptor beta chains from the same sample are listed, as sequenced in a study of T cell repertoires in cytomegalovirus infection. A single record per CDR3 protein comes from TCRdb applying MiXCR to the reads. The table has about 680,000 distinct CDR3 sequences, approximately 24% seen once. Sample: CD8+ T cells from PBMCs. The receptors here all came from a human donor in good health (CMV status not recorded). Some clones in this sample may be carry-over from other donors' samples.

Only a few counts were recorded for this clonotype. For the CDR3, the DNA is TGCGCCAGCAGCATAAACAGGGAATTTGGCTACACCTTC. It encodes CASSINREFGYTF. The gene calls are TRBV5-1 and TRBJ1-2; a weak D match, TRBD1 (6 bases). The CDR3 totals 13 residues. V was pared by 4 bases and J by 7 bases, with 14 bases between. CDR1 is SGHRS and CDR2 is YFSETQ in the germline V gene.

This clonotype turned up a few times. This sequence joins TRBV29-1 and TRBJ1-2; 10 bases are a match to TRBD1. The CDR3 spans 14 residues. V lost 3 bases and J lost 5; bases outside the gene matches: 6. Germline assignment: CDR1 SQVTM and CDR2 ANQGSEA. The DNA of the CDR3 is TGCAGCGTTGACTTCTGGGACAGGGGATATGGCTACACCTTC. Its translation: CSVDFWDRGYGYTF.

The V gene is TRBV15, the J gene TRBJ1-5; weak D call: TRBD1 (5 bases). CDR1 and CDR2 from the germline V gene are LNHNV and YYDKDF (reference sequence). V was trimmed by 5 bases and J by 2 bases, leaving 13 bases between them. The CDR3 loop spans 15 amino acids. DNA of the CDR3: TGTGCCACCAGCCCTGACGGGGGGGGCAATCAGCCCCAGCATTTT. It yields the protein CATSPDGGGNQPQHF.

This clonotype was seen many times. The chain joins TRBV4-1 to TRBJ2-1; possible D gene TRBD2, 6 bases. V shed 1 base and J shed 9 bases, with 7 bases lying between them. Germline V CDR1 and CDR2: MGHRA, YSYEKL. The CDR3 loop spans 12 amino acids. The CDR3 DNA reads as TGCGCCAGCAGCCAAGGACTAGTTGAGCAGTTCTTC. As protein: CASSQGLVEQFF.

In its sample, this clonotype was seen many times. This chain links TRBV12-3 or TRBV12-4 with TRBJ1-4, with 7 nucleotides matching TRBD1. This CDR3 is 14 amino acids long. Losses at the gene ends were 6 bases for V and 7 bases for J; bases not matched to a gene: 8. CDR3 loop: CASSPTGRGEKLFF. The CDR3 nucleotides read TGTGCCAGCAGCCCGACAGGGCGAGGTGAAAAACTGTTTTTT.

This clonotype was counted between two and nine times. The chain is built from TRBV20-1 and TRBJ1-2; 9 bases are shared with TRBD1. The CDR3 covers 15 residues. Germline V gene sequence: CDR1 DFQATT, CDR2 SNEGSKA (reference sequence). V lost 0 bases to trimming and J lost 7 bases; unmatched junction nucleotides: 9. CDR3 in amino acids: CSARDDGTGRLGYTF. The CDR3, as DNA: TGCAGTGCTAGAGATGACGGGACAGGGAGGCTTGGCTACACCTTC.

Here the CDR3 reads CSGAARTRTEAFF. DNA of the CDR3: TGCAGCGGAGCAGCAAGAACAAGGACTGAAGCTTTCTTT. The rearrangement links TRBV29-1 to TRBJ1-1, with D uncertain. Deletions cut 7 bases from V and 5 bases from J, with 17 bases between. The CDR3 has 13 residues. CDR1 and CDR2 (germline): SQVTM, ANQGSEA. The whole variable domain, remainder taken from reference TRBV29-1 and TRBJ1-1, is SAVISQKPSRDICQRGTSLTIQCQVDSQVTMMFWYRQQPGQSLTLIATANQGSEATYESGFVIDKFPISRPNLTFSTLTVSNMSPEDSSIYLCSGAARTRTEAFFGQGTRLTVV.

This clonotype came up many times. The CDR3 protein is CASTQRVLMNTEAFF. The CDR3 DNA sequence: TGTGCCAGCACTCAACGGGTCCTCATGAACACTGAAGCTTTCTTT. The chain joins TRBV28 to TRBJ1-1, with unresolved D. This CDR3 comprises 15 residues. V lost 7 bases to trimming and J lost 0 bases, with 15 bases between them. The germline CDR1 and CDR2 sequences are MDHEN and SYDVKM.

The V gene is TRBV20-1, the J gene TRBJ2-7, with 13 bases identical to TRBD2. V was pared by 5 bases and J by 4 bases, with 8 bases of the junction left unmatched. Germline V gene data show CDR1 as DFQATT and CDR2 as SNEGSKA (reference sequence). The CDR3 consists of 15 residues. CDR3 nucleotide sequence: TGCAGTGCTCCAGGACTAGCGGGGGCTAGGTACGAGCAGTACGTC. Protein product: CSAPGLAGARYEQYV.

The V gene is TRBV12-5, the J gene TRBJ2-7, with 9 bases aligning to TRBD1. V shed 7 bases, J shed 0 bases, and the junction held 7 bases outside the gene matches. Germline CDR1 reads LGHNT; CDR2 reads FRNRAP. The CDR3 extends over 15 amino acids. Here the CDR3 reads CASEPGQGASYEQYF. In DNA form, the CDR3 reads TGTGCTAGTGAACCGGGACAGGGAGCCTCCTACGAGCAGTACTTC.

In this sample, this clonotype turned up many times. The chain uses TRBV7-6 and TRBJ2-2; D is unresolved. This CDR3 contains 18 residues. Germline values: CDR1 SGHVS, CDR2 FNYEAQ. Trimming removed 6 bases from V and 2 bases from J, with 22 bases in between. CDR3 coding DNA: TGTGCCAGCAGTCAGAGACCCGACCCAATAGGCAACACCGGGGAGCTGTTTTTT. Translation: CASSQRPDPIGNTGELFF.

CDR3 nucleotides: TGTGCCAGCAGCTTAGTTCGGTTGGAGCCCTCCTACAATGAGCAGTTCTTC. Translation: CASSLVRLEPSYNEQFF. The rearrangement links TRBV11-3 to TRBJ2-1, with unresolved D. The V end lost 1 base, the J end lost 0 bases, and 13 bases lay between the germline ends. The length of the CDR3 is 17 residues. Germline assignment: CDR1 SGHNT and CDR2 YENEEA.

This clonotype was seen ten or more times. Written as DNA, the CDR3 is TGTGCCAGCAGCCAATTTCCCCGACGGACTCAGATGAACACTGAAGCTTTCTTT. Encoded protein: CASSQFPRRTQMNTEAFF. The gene calls are TRBV7-9 and TRBJ1-1; no reliable D call. V was pared by 5 bases and J by 0 bases, with 22 bases between. There are 18 residues in the CDR3. CDR1 is SEHNR and CDR2 is FQNEAQ in the germline V gene (reference sequence).

The count of this clonotype is one. This sequence may be a read error, since a much larger clone differs from it by one base. The chain joins TRBV10-2 to TRBJ2-7, with D maybe TRBD2 (6 bases). Germline V lookup: CDR1 WSHSY, CDR2 SAAADI. The CDR3 sequence is 13 residues long. The CDR3 reads CTSRDSADYEQYF. The DNA for the CDR3 is TGCACCAGCCGGGACTCGGCGGACTACGAGCAGTACTTC.

As to this clonotype: A much larger clonotype is one base distant, so this may be a read error. The chain uses TRBV7-2 and TRBJ2-4; no definite D call. The CDR3 runs 15 residues. Germline CDR1 reads SGHTA; CDR2 reads FQGNSA. For the CDR3, the DNA is TGTGCCAACAGCCCCCACCCGGGCCCCAAAAACATTCAGTACTTC. Residues: CANSPHPGPKNIQYF.

This clonotype was observed a handful of times. This rearrangement joins TRBV19 to TRBJ1-1, with D possibly TRBD1 on 5 matching bases. Germline V CDR1 and CDR2: LNHDA, SQIVND (reference sequence). The CDR3 sequence is 13 residues long. The V end lost 4 bases, the J end lost 6 bases, and 12 bases lay between the germline ends. The CDR3 reads CASSTTGGPEAFF. The CDR3 nucleotides are TGTGCCAGTAGTACGACCGGGGGACCTGAAGCTTTCTTT.

About this clonotype itself: A much larger clone is a single base away; this may be a read error. The J gene is TRBJ1-4, the V gene TRBV7-2; TRBD1 matches at 7 bases. Germline CDR1 and CDR2: SGHTA and FQGNSA. V dropped 5 bases and J dropped 7; count of bases not matched to a gene: 10. The length of the CDR3 is 15 residues. CDR3 residues: CASSGIVGGFEKLFF. The DNA of the CDR3 is TGTGCCAGCAGCGGCATTGTAGGGGGCTTTGAAAAACTGTTTTTT.

The chain joins TRBV7-4 to TRBJ1-2, with a weak D call TRBD1 (5 bases). This CDR3 is built from 16 residues. Trimming took 2 bases from V and 0 from J, leaving 13 bases between them. Germline V gene lookup returns CDR1 SGHVT and CDR2 SQSDAQ. CDR3 sequence (DNA): TGTGCCAGCAGCTTACCGCTTCGGGGACCTAACTATGGCTACACCTTC. Translation gives CASSLPLRGPNYGYTF. Looking up the rest from reference TRBV7-4 and TRBJ1-2 gives the full variable domain: GAGVSQSPRYKVAKRGRDVALRCDSISGHVTLYWYRQTLGQGSEVLTYSQSDAQRDKSGRPSGRFSAERPERSVSTLKIQRTEQGDSAVYLCASSLPLRGPNYGYTFGSGTRLTVV.

There are many counts of this clonotype. The rearrangement uses TRBV7-8 and TRBJ2-7, with D uncertain. There are 13 residues in the CDR3. Germline-derived CDR1 and CDR2 are SGHVS and FQNEAQ. Trimming took 1 base from V and 7 from J, leaving 11 bases between them. The CDR3 sequence is CASSLGLGEEQYV. DNA of the CDR3: TGTGCCAGCAGCTTAGGGTTAGGAGAGGAGCAGTACGTC.

This clonotype was counted at least ten times. The gene calls are TRBV6-2 or TRBV6-3 and TRBJ2-2, with D unresolved. Germline CDR1 reads MNHEY; CDR2 reads SVGEGT. This CDR3 is 18 amino acids long. The V end lost 2 bases, the J end lost 0 bases, and 16 bases lay between the germline ends. Written as DNA, the CDR3 is TGTGCCAGCAGTTACAAGCGAGGTGAGACACCGAACACCGGGGAGCTGTTTTTT. Its protein is CASSYKRGETPNTGELFF.

This clonotype was counted only a few times. This chain uses TRBV6-6 with TRBJ1-2; possibly TRBD1 for D (6 bases). The germline CDR1 and CDR2 sequences are MNHNY and SVGAGI (reference sequence). Trimming removed 2 bases from V and 6 bases from J, with 13 bases in between. This CDR3 has 14 residues. Here the CDR3 reads CASSYGQGQDGYTF. The CDR3 nucleotides are TGTGCCAGCAGTTACGGGCAGGGGCAGGATGGCTACACCTTC.

This clonotype has a count of ten or more. The V call is TRBV7-6, the J call TRBJ1-1, with unresolved D. CDR1 SGHVS and CDR2 FNYEAQ come from the germline V gene. V was trimmed by 5 bases and J by 1 base, leaving 11 bases between them. The CDR3 consists of 14 residues. For the CDR3, the DNA is TGTGCCAGCAGCCCTTCTGGGCGGAACACTGAAGCTTTCTTT. It yields the protein CASSPSGRNTEAFF.

This clonotype appeared many times. J is TRBJ1-4 and V is TRBV12-3 or TRBV12-4, with 8 bases identical to TRBD1. The CDR3 runs 13 residues. J gave up 17 bases and V 5 bases, and 13 bases lay outside the gene matches. CDR3 residues: CASSPQPGQDEFF. The DNA of the CDR3 is TGTGCCAGCAGTCCCCAGCCGGGACAGGATGAATTTTTT.